The 8 T cell receptor beta chains below were found in one sample sequenced in a study of response to subunit inactivated influenza vaccine. A single record per CDR3 protein comes from TCRdb applying MiXCR to the RT-PCR reads. The sample lists about half a million distinct CDR3 sequences; about 25% were seen once. The specimen comprised CD4+ T cells sorted from PBMCs, sampled about 5 days after vaccination. The receptors shown here come from a man aged 50 to 59 who received an inactivated influenza vaccine.

The gene calls are TRBV12-3 or TRBV12-4 and TRBJ1-5; tentative D call: TRBD1 (5 bases). V lost 3 bases and J 2 bases, leaving 11 bases between the germline ends. The CDR3 covers 15 residues. In DNA form, the CDR3 reads TGTGCCAGCAGTTTGTCCAGGGAAGGCAATCAGCCCCAGCATTTT. This sequence encodes CASSLSREGNQPQHF.

This clonotype has a handful of counts. The genes are TRBV5-1 and TRBJ2-5, with a possible D match to TRBD1 (6 bases). This CDR3 comprises 14 residues. From germline, CDR1 is SGHRS and CDR2 YFSETQ. The V gene lost 5 bases and the J gene lost 5 bases, with 16 bases spanning the gap. CDR3 region: CASRITGSGETQYF. The CDR3 nucleotides are TGCGCCAGCAGGATTACAGGGTCTGGCGAGACCCAGTACTTC.

This rearrangement joins TRBV9 to TRBJ2-1; 8 bases are a match to TRBD2. Trimming took 3 bases from V and 6 from J; bases not matched to a gene: 8. The CDR3 has 15 residues. Germline assignment: CDR1 SGDLS and CDR2 YYNGEE. In DNA, the CDR3 is TGTGCCAGCAGCGCCGGGACTAGGCAACTCAATGAGCAGTTCTTC. Protein: CASSAGTRQLNEQFF.

V gene TRBV6-2 or TRBV6-3 combines with J gene TRBJ2-5; 10 positions agree with TRBD2. Germline V gene sequence: CDR1 MNHEY, CDR2 SVGEGT. The CDR3 has 16 residues. J lost 3 bases, V lost 3 bases, and 7 bases had no gene match. The CDR3 loop is CASSYLIAGGKETQYF. In nucleotides, the CDR3 is TGTGCCAGCAGTTATCTGATAGCGGGAGGAAAAGAGACCCAGTACTTC.

DNA of the CDR3: TGCGCCAGCAGCGGGGTATGGGGTAGCGGGGCTCGGAATGAGCAGTTCTTC. As protein: CASSGVWGSGARNEQFF. The chain has TRBV5-1 and TRBJ2-1; 8 bases map to TRBD2. After removal of 4 bases from V and 7 bases from J, the junction contained 16 bases not matched to a gene. CDR1 is SGHRS and CDR2 is YFSETQ in the germline V gene. The CDR3 is 17 residues long.

The V call is TRBV7-8, the J call TRBJ1-5; no definite D call. This CDR3 is 16 amino acids long. Germline lookup yields CDR1 SGHVS and CDR2 FQNEAQ. V was shortened by 2 bases and J by 1 base, with 12 bases between the two germline ends. CDR3 region: CASSLSGWRSNQPQHF. CDR3 nucleotides: TGTGCCAGCAGCTTATCGGGGTGGAGGAGCAATCAGCCCCAGCATTTT.

This clonotype has ten or more counts. The genes are TRBV7-2 and TRBJ2-2, with D perhaps TRBD2 (5 bases). CDR1 and CDR2 (germline): SGHTA, FQGNSA. The CDR3 is 15 amino acids. Deletions cut 5 bases from V and 5 bases from J, with 15 bases between. CDR3 in DNA: TGTGCCAGCAGCAACCCGTTGGGAGCGACCGGGGAGCTGTTTTTT. This encodes CASSNPLGATGELFF. Supplemented by reference TRBV7-2 and TRBJ2-2, the full variable domain reads GAGVSQSPSNKVTEKGKDVELRCDPISGHTALYWYRQSLGQGLEFLIYFQGNSAPDKSGLPSDRFSAERTGGSVSTLTIQRTQQEDSAVYLCASSNPLGATGELFFGEGSRLTVL.

In this sample, this clonotype turned up a few times. CDR3 sequence: CASSDPNTEAFF. The CDR3 nucleotides read TGTGCCAGCAGTGACCCGAACACTGAAGCTTTCTTT. The chain is built from TRBV6-2 or TRBV6-3 and TRBJ1-1; D unclear. The CDR3 is 12 amino acids. Germline V gene data show CDR1 as MNHEY and CDR2 as SVGEGT. Trimming removed 5 bases from V and 1 base from J, with 5 bases in between.